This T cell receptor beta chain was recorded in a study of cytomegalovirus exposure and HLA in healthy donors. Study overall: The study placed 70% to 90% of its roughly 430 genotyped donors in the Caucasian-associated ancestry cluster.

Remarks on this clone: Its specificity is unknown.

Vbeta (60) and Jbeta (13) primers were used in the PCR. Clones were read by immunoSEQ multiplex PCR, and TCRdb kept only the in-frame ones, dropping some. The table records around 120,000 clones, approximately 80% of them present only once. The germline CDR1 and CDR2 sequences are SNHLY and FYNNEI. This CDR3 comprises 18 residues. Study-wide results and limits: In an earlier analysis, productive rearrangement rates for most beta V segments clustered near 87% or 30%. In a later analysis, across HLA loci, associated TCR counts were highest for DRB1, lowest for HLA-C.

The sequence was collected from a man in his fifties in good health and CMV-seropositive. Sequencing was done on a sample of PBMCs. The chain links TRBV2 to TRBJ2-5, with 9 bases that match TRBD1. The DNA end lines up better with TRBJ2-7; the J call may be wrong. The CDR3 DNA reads TGTGCCAGCAGTCCCGTTTCCTCTGGGACAGGGAAGGTCAACGAGCAGTACTTC. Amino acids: CASSPVSSGTGKVNEQYF.